The rows below give T cell receptor beta chains drawn from one sample of a study of spatial heterogeneity in lung cancer. MiXCR, applied by TCRdb to the 5' RACE reads, yields one record per CDR3 protein. The sample consists of just under 95,000 distinct CDR3 sequences, about 12% of them appearing once. Material: PBMCs, obtained at surgery. The receptors here all came from a male donor with early-stage non-small cell lung cancer. Each CDR3 is given with its conserved first and last residue. The D gene is left open where the match is weak. The listing skips clone size in some rows; elsewhere it reads once, few, many or a size class.

CDR3 length	clone size	J gene	D gene	V gene	CDR3 protein	CDR3 DNA
12	few	TRBJ2-1	TRBD1	TRBV10-3	CAIGQGYNEQFF	TGTGCCATCGGACAGGGATACAATGAGCAGTTCTTC
16	many	TRBJ2-5	TRBD2	TRBV4-1	CASSQVAGGGRETQYF	TGCGCCAGCAGCCAAGTAGCGGGAGGAGGCCGAGAGACCCAGTACTTC
15	few	TRBJ2-7	-	TRBV7-9	CASSLATPLSYEQYF	TGTGCCAGCAGCTTAGCGACACCCCTTTCCTACGAGCAGTACTTC
14	few	TRBJ1-6	TRBD1	TRBV5-1	CASSPGTANSPLHF	TGCGCCAGCAGCCCCGGGACAGCAAATTCACCCCTCCACTTT
15	-	TRBJ2-4	TRBD2	TRBV12-3/TRBV12-4	CASSFSGSGGNIQYF	TGTGCCAGCAGTTTCTCGGGGAGCGGGGGAAACATTCAGTACTTC
16	-	TRBJ1-1	-	TRBV25-1	CASSVTLGRGGTEAFF	TGTGCCAGCAGTGTCACTCTCGGGCGAGGTGGCACTGAAGCTTTCTTT
16	few	TRBJ2-2	-	TRBV5-1	CASSLDPSSNTGELFF	TGCGCCAGCAGCTTGGATCCGAGCTCCAACACCGGGGAGCTGTTTTTT
14	-	TRBJ2-5	-	TRBV4-1	CASSQIAVAATQYF	TGCGCCAGCAGCCAAATAGCGGTGGCGGCGACCCAGTACTTC
12	-	TRBJ2-3	-	TRBV7-9	CASRKLGDTQYF	TGTGCCAGCAGGAAACTGGGAGATACGCAGTATTTT
14	many	TRBJ2-1	TRBD1	TRBV7-7	CASSRDRSGNEQFF	TGTGCTAGCAGCCGGGACAGGTCTGGGAATGAGCAGTTCTTC
14	-	TRBJ1-2	TRBD1	TRBV12-3/TRBV12-4	CASSSMDRAIHDTF	TGTGCCAGCAGTTCCATGGACAGGGCCATCCACGACACCTTC
16	-	TRBJ2-5	TRBD2	TRBV7-7	CASSLGAGGPLETQYF	TGTGCTAGCAGCTTAGGTGCGGGAGGGCCTTTGGAGACCCAGTACTTC
13	-	TRBJ1-5	-	TRBV30	CAWSPQTNQPQHF	TGTGCCTGGAGTCCGCAGACCAATCAGCCCCAGCATTTT
14	many	TRBJ2-5	-	TRBV5-4	CASSLMGAQETQYF	TGTGCCAGCAGCTTGATGGGGGCCCAAGAGACCCAGTACTTC
14	-	TRBJ2-5	TRBD2	TRBV15	CATSSGGAIETQYF	TGTGCCACCAGCAGCGGGGGGGCCATCGAGACCCAGTACTTC
15	many	TRBJ1-4	TRBD1	TRBV9	CASSVGTGEDEKLFF	TGTGCCAGCAGCGTAGGGACAGGGGAGGATGAAAAACTGTTTTTT
20	-	TRBJ2-1	TRBD2	TRBV28	CASSSGSWLAGDDSYNEQFF	TGTGCCAGCAGTTCGGGCTCGTGGCTAGCGGGGGACGATTCCTACAATGAGCAGTTCTTC
14	few	TRBJ2-1	-	TRBV20-1	CSARRRNSYNEQFF	TGCAGTGCTAGGAGGCGAAACTCCTACAATGAGCAGTTCTTC
12	many	TRBJ2-5	-	TRBV11-1	CASSRAGETQYF	TGTGCCAGCAGCCGCGCCGGAGAGACCCAGTACTTC
19	many	TRBJ1-5	TRBD1	TRBV28	CASSDATGGAGYSNQPQHF	TGTGCCAGCAGTGACGCCACAGGGGGCGCGGGATATAGCAATCAGCCCCAGCATTTT
15	few	TRBJ2-3	TRBD1	TRBV9	CASSVASQGVDTQYF	TGTGCCAGCAGCGTAGCTAGCCAGGGGGTCGATACGCAGTATTTT
17	-	TRBJ2-5	TRBD1	TRBV7-8	CASSSSTGTGVLETQYF	TGTGCCAGCAGCTCTTCAACCGGGACAGGGGTATTAGAGACCCAGTACTTC
15	medium-sized	TRBJ2-6	-	TRBV5-1	CASSLETPGANVLTF	TGCGCCAGCAGCTTGGAGACCCCTGGGGCCAACGTCCTGACTTTC
13	-	TRBJ2-2	TRBD2	TRBV7-2	CASRESRGVALFF	TGTGCCAGCAGGGAAAGCCGGGGGGTGGCACTGTTTTTT
17	few	TRBJ1-6	-	TRBV20-1	CSARDLYEGSGNSPLHF	TGCAGTGCTAGAGATCTTTACGAGGGATCGGGGAATTCACCCCTCCACTTT
15	-	TRBJ2-2	TRBD1	TRBV6-5	CASSKGQGRTGELFF	TGTGCCAGCAGTAAGGGACAGGGGAGGACCGGGGAGCTGTTTTTT
13	few	TRBJ1-4	TRBD1	TRBV10-1	CASSGQGHEKLFF	TGCGCCAGCAGTGGACAGGGTCATGAAAAACTGTTTTTT
16	few	TRBJ2-2	-	TRBV11-2	CASSLVRLANTGELFF	TGTGCCAGCAGCTTAGTTCGACTAGCGAACACCGGGGAGCTGTTTTTT
15	few	TRBJ1-4	-	TRBV20-1	CSASQGPATNEKLFF	TGCAGTGCTAGTCAGGGGCCTGCAACTAATGAAAAACTGTTTTTT
15	few	TRBJ2-6	-	TRBV18	CASSRALSGANVLTF	TGTGCCAGCTCACGGGCCCTCTCTGGGGCCAACGTCCTGACTTTC
13	many	TRBJ2-2	-	TRBV12-3/TRBV12-4	CASSLISPGELFF	TGTGCCAGCAGTTTGATCTCCCCCGGGGAGCTGTTTTTT
12	few	TRBJ1-2	-	TRBV12-3/TRBV12-4	CASSGSPYGYTF	TGTGCCAGCAGTGGGTCGCCATATGGCTACACCTTC
11	many	TRBJ2-7	-	TRBV10-3	CATGFEYEQYF	TGTGCCACCGGATTTGAGTACGAGCAGTACTTC
12	many	TRBJ2-7	-	TRBV20-1	CSASLTLYEQYF	TGCAGTGCTAGTCTCACTTTATACGAGCAGTACTTC
13	-	TRBJ2-1	-	TRBV7-6	CASSLEWGNEQFF	TGTGCCAGCAGCTTAGAATGGGGCAATGAGCAGTTCTTC
17	-	TRBJ2-3	-	TRBV7-9	CASSHKIGLSSTDTQYF	TGTGCCAGCAGCCATAAAATAGGACTTTCTAGCACAGATACGCAGTATTTT
16	-	TRBJ2-1	-	TRBV9	CASSPIRGGSYNEQFF	TGTGCCAGCAGCCCCATAAGGGGGGGTTCCTACAATGAGCAGTTCTTC
17	-	TRBJ2-1	-	TRBV10-3	CAISESIQETSYNEQFF	TGTGCCATCAGTGAGTCGATACAGGAGACGTCGTACAATGAGCAGTTCTTC
14	-	TRBJ2-7	-	TRBV18	CASSPREWRYGQYF	TGTGCCAGCTCACCTCGGGAGTGGAGGTACGGACAGTACTTC
14	few	TRBJ2-5	TRBD2	TRBV28	CASSPRASGAPQYF	TGTGCCAGCAGTCCGCGGGCTAGCGGAGCCCCTCAGTACTTC
14	-	TRBJ2-2	-	TRBV2	CASILSRNTGELFF	TGTGCCAGCATTCTCTCCCGGAACACCGGGGAGCTGTTTTTT
13	few	TRBJ2-2	-	TRBV9	CASSVVSSGELFF	TGTGCCAGCAGCGTAGTTTCCTCCGGGGAGCTGTTTTTT
15	few	TRBJ2-7	TRBD1	TRBV28	CASSPSGGASYEQYF	TGTGCCAGCAGCCCCTCAGGGGGTGCCTCCTACGAGCAGTACTTC
14	many	TRBJ2-5	TRBD1	TRBV7-2	CASSQQGRRETQYF	TGTGCCAGCAGTCAACAGGGGCGGAGGGAGACCCAGTACTTC
14	many	TRBJ2-2	-	TRBV6-2/TRBV6-3	CASSRGQPTGELFF	TGTGCCAGCAGTAGAGGACAGCCGACCGGGGAGCTGTTTTTT
12	many	TRBJ2-7	-	TRBV21-1	CASSPEGEEQYF	TGTGCCAGCAGCCCCGAAGGTGAGGAGCAGTACTTC
12	many	TRBJ2-7	-	TRBV20-1	CSAPIRENEQYF	TGCAGTGCTCCAATTCGGGAGAACGAGCAGTACTTC
15	-	TRBJ2-2	-	TRBV11-2	CASSYTGTNTGELFF	TGTGCCAGCAGTTATACCGGGACGAACACCGGGGAGCTGTTTTTT
13	-	TRBJ1-4	-	TRBV20-1	CSAMEKSGEKLFF	TGCAGTGCTATGGAGAAAAGCGGTGAAAAACTGTTTTTT
16	few	TRBJ2-7	TRBD1	TRBV9	CASSVDGTGGSYEQYF	TGTGCCAGCAGCGTAGATGGGACAGGGGGATCCTACGAGCAGTACTTC
15	-	TRBJ2-2	TRBD2	TRBV20-1	CSASPASGPTGELFF	TGCAGTGCTAGCCCTGCTAGCGGGCCCACCGGGGAGCTGTTTTTT
15	-	TRBJ2-5	-	TRBV6-2/TRBV6-3	CASSYSGPGAETQYF	TGTGCCAGCAGTTACTCTGGGCCGGGAGCGGAGACCCAGTACTTC
12	many	TRBJ2-7	-	TRBV5-1	CASSPEGIEQYF	TGCGCCAGCAGCCCCGAGGGGATCGAGCAGTACTTC
13	many	TRBJ2-7	-	TRBV28	CASSQGHSYEQYF	TGTGCCAGCAGCCAAGGACATTCCTACGAGCAGTACTTC
18	-	TRBJ2-3	TRBD2	TRBV27	CASSTNSGSMKFTDTQYF	TGTGCCAGCAGTACGAATAGCGGGAGTATGAAATTCACAGATACGCAGTATTTT
14	-	TRBJ1-6	TRBD1	TRBV4-2	CASHTGGRNSPLHF	TGTGCCAGCCACACAGGGGGCCGTAATTCACCCCTCCACTTT
13	few	TRBJ1-4	-	TRBV10-3	CATLRAANEKLFF	TGTGCCACCCTCAGGGCCGCTAATGAAAAACTGTTTTTT
16	many	TRBJ2-2	-	TRBV29-1	CSVEGDREGNTGELFF	TGCAGCGTTGAAGGTGACAGGGAGGGGAACACCGGGGAGCTGTTTTTT
16	few	TRBJ2-3	-	TRBV11-2	CASSQGLVALTDTQYF	TGTGCCAGCAGCCAGGGTCTAGTGGCTCTGACAGATACGCAGTATTTT